A single sample is the source of the 24 T cell receptor beta chains below, sequenced in a study of molecular identifiers for immune sequencing clone quantification. In TCRdb, the PCR reads were re-called with MiXCR into one record per CDR3 protein. The data show about 510,000 distinct CDR3 sequences, about 21% seen once. The sequenced material came from naive CD8+ T cells from blood, with Jurkat cell RNA spiked in. Indicated subset: FACS-sorted CD8+CD4-CCR7+CD45RA+ naive T cells. These receptor sequences come from a human donor in good health. Some libraries in this study had Jurkat cell RNA spiked in.

This clonotype has a single count. This may be a read error: a much more frequent sequence differs by one nucleotide. The chain joins TRBV12-3 or TRBV12-4 to TRBJ2-3; a possible D gene is TRBD1 (5 bases). With 8 bases removed from V and 2 bases from J, the gap between germline ends came to 14 bases. The CDR3 loop spans 14 amino acids. For the CDR3, the DNA is TGTGCCAGCGCCTGGGGCGCCGACACAGATACGCAGTATTTT. As protein: CASAWGADTDTQYF.

On this clonotype itself: A much larger clone is a single base away; this may be a read error. The rearrangement uses TRBV6-5 and TRBJ1-5; the D gene is possibly TRBD1 (6 bases). The CDR3 is 15 amino acids. Germline lookup yields CDR1 MNHEY and CDR2 SVGAGI. For the CDR3, the DNA is TGTGCCGGCAGTTTAGATTCAGGGGCCAATCAGCCCCAGCATTTT. As protein: CAGSLDSGANQPQHF.

This clonotype was counted at least ten times. The rearrangement uses TRBV2 and TRBJ1-4, with a weak D call TRBD1 (6 bases). In germline, CDR1 is SNHLY, CDR2 FYNNEI. The V gene lost 5 bases and the J gene lost 4 bases, with 14 bases spanning the gap. The length of the CDR3 is 15 residues. The CDR3 region has the DNA TGTGCCAGCAGTCCACAAACAGGGCTTAATGAAAAACTGTTTTTT. Protein: CASSPQTGLNEKLFF.

J is TRBJ1-5 and V is TRBV20-1; 7 positions agree with TRBD1. Trimming cost V 3 bases and J 5 bases; bases outside gene matches: 10. Germline values: CDR1 DFQATT, CDR2 SNEGSKA (reference sequence). This CDR3 is 15 amino acids long. This chain's CDR3 is CSARVLAGGDQPQHF. Here the CDR3 DNA reads TGCAGTGCTAGGGTCCTGGCAGGGGGAGATCAGCCCCAGCATTTT.

This clonotype has ten or more counts. The chain employs TRBV30 and TRBJ2-5; 7 bases match TRBD1. The V gene's germline CDR1 is GTSNPN and CDR2 SVGIG (reference sequence). Trimming took 4 bases from V and 1 from J; bases not matched to a gene: 9. The CDR3 is 15 amino acids. The CDR3 is CAWNSGTVFQETQYF. The DNA of the CDR3 is TGTGCCTGGAACTCCGGGACAGTCTTCCAAGAGACCCAGTACTTC.

The chain joins TRBV6-6 to TRBJ2-2; D might be TRBD2 (6 bases). Germline CDR1 and CDR2: MNHNY and SVGAGI (reference sequence). Trimming took off 0 bases at V and 3 bases at J, with 8 bases between the two ends. There are 15 residues in the CDR3. CDR3 coding DNA: TGTGCCAGCAGTTACTCAGGAGGGTACACCGGGGAGCTGTTTTTT. It is translated as CASSYSGGYTGELFF.

The sample holds many counts of this clonotype. The genes are TRBV13 and TRBJ1-2; D is uncertain. CDR3 length: 13 amino acids. V lost 2 bases and J lost 5, with 9 bases in between. Germline CDR1 is PRHDT and CDR2 is FYEKMQ (reference sequence). The CDR3 bases are TGTGCCAGCAGCTTATTACGCTCGTATGGCTACACCTTC. It specifies CASSLLRSYGYTF.

Many counts were recorded for this clonotype. An end of the junction differs from the germline gene, which may be a read error. The J gene is TRBJ2-7, the V gene TRBV3-1, with unresolved D. The CDR3 length is 15 residues. CDR1 and CDR2 from the germline V gene are LGHDT and YNNKEL (reference sequence). CDR3 amino acids: CASSQDRSAAYEQYF. The CDR3, as DNA: TGCGCCAGCAGCCAAGATAGGAGCGCTGCTTACGAGCAGTACTTC.

Comments on this clonotype: The junction shows a germline mismatch at one end, possibly a read error. The chain uses TRBV12-3 or TRBV12-4 and TRBJ1-2; the D is unclear. The CDR3 extends over 13 amino acids. CDR3 protein: CASSHVFNYSYTF. CDR3 DNA sequence: TGTGCCAGCAGTCATGTCTTTAACTATAGCTACACCTTC.

This clonotype was counted at least ten times. The rearrangement joins TRBV29-1 to TRBJ2-3; D is ambiguous. This CDR3 comprises 14 residues. Germline V gives CDR1 SQVTM, CDR2 ANQGSEA. V was trimmed by 2 bases and J by 0 bases, leaving 9 bases between them. The DNA of the CDR3 is TGCAGCGTTGAACGAGACTTTAGCACAGATACGCAGTATTTT. Its translation: CSVERDFSTDTQYF.

The chain is built from TRBV29-1 and TRBJ2-1; TRBD2 agrees at 9 bases. Per the germline V gene, CDR1 is SQVTM and CDR2 is ANQGSEA. The CDR3 runs 18 residues. Here the CDR3 reads CNVALGASGKSSYNEQFF. For the CDR3, the DNA is TGCAACGTAGCGTTGGGGGCTAGCGGGAAGAGCTCCTACAATGAGCAGTTCTTC.

Points on this clonotype: A read error may be the cause here, since a much bigger clone is one base away. This chain uses TRBV27 with TRBJ1-1; no firm D call. V lost 7 bases and J 5 bases, leaving 17 bases between the germline ends. Germline V gene lookup returns CDR1 MNHEY and CDR2 SMNVEV (reference sequence). The length of the CDR3 is 14 residues. CDR3 region: CASNLKRARTEAFF. CDR3 in DNA: TGTGCCAGCAACCTAAAGAGGGCGAGAACTGAAGCTTTCTTT.

This clonotype was seen many times. The gene calls are TRBV5-1 and TRBJ2-4; D ambiguous. CDR1 and CDR2 (germline): SGHRS, YFSETQ. This CDR3 is built from 12 residues. V was clipped by 0 bases and J by 13 bases, with 11 bases between them. The CDR3 region has the DNA TGCGCCAGCAGCTTGGGGGCCGCGGAGCAGTACTTC. Protein sequence: CASSLGAAEQYF.

Turning to this clonotype: This may be a read error: a much more frequent sequence differs by one nucleotide. The CDR3 nucleotides are TGTGCCAGTAGTATGGGGGACCCCCCCTCCTACGAGCATTACTTC. It yields the protein CASSMGDPPSYEHYF. The chain carries TRBV19 and TRBJ2-7; D tentatively fits TRBD1 or TRBD2 (5 bases each). The CDR3 is 15 amino acids. CDR1 LNHDA and CDR2 SQIVND come from the germline V gene (reference sequence). Full variable domain (remainder filled in from reference TRBV19 and TRBJ2-7): DGGITQSPKYLFRKEGQNVTLSCEQNLNHDAMYWYRQDPGQGLRLIYYSQIVNDFQKGDIAEGYSVSREKKESFPLTVTSAQKNPTAFYLCASSMGDPPSYEHYFGPGTRLTVT.

This clonotype turned up a few times. The chain employs TRBV5-1 and TRBJ1-1; 9 bases align to TRBD1. Germline trimming cut 0 bases from V and 5 bases from J; bases unmatched to any gene: 14. Germline CDR1 reads SGHRS; CDR2 reads YFSETQ. The CDR3 length is 18 residues. CDR3 region: CASSLAGTGYVLETEAFF. In nucleotides, the CDR3 is TGCGCCAGCAGCTTGGCCGGGACAGGGTATGTATTAGAAACTGAAGCTTTCTTT.

This clonotype was detected ten times or more. J is TRBJ2-1 and V is TRBV24-1; D unclear. The CDR3 is made up of 12 amino acids. The V gene lost 4 bases and the J gene lost 8 bases, with 8 bases spanning the gap. Germline assignment: CDR1 KGHDR and CDR2 SFDVKD. Written as DNA, the CDR3 is TGTGCCACCAGTGACGTAGTTGATGAGCAGTTCTTC. Translated: CATSDVVDEQFF.

There are a few counts of this clonotype. The chain employs TRBV12-3 or TRBV12-4 and TRBJ2-7, with D hard to call. This CDR3 has 15 amino acids. Trimming took off 2 bases at V and 5 bases at J, with 16 bases between the two ends. CDR3 DNA: TGTGCCAGCAGTTTAAACTGGCTTTTAGGTCACGAGCAGTACTTC. Amino acids: CASSLNWLLGHEQYF.

Notes on this clonotype: A read error is possible here, since a much larger clone lies one base away. V gene TRBV7-2 combines with J gene TRBJ1-5, with TRBD1 as a possible D gene (5 bases). CDR3 size: 15 residues. Trimming pared 5 bases from V and 0 bases from J, leaving 11 bases between. Per germline, CDR1 SGHTA and CDR2 FQGNSA. CDR3: CASSPVGHSNQPQHF. For the CDR3, the DNA is TGTGCCAGCAGCCCGGTGGGGCATAGCAATCAGCCCCAGCATTTT.

V usage is TRBV27 and J usage is TRBJ2-7, with TRBD2 matching 7 bases. Germline assignment: CDR1 MNHEY and CDR2 SMNVEV (reference sequence). V lost 2 bases to trimming and J lost 7 bases; unmatched junction nucleotides: 14. The CDR3 extends over 16 amino acids. This CDR3 reads CASSLLSPGGPSEQYF. In DNA, the CDR3 is TGTGCCAGCAGTTTACTATCTCCGGGGGGTCCTTCGGAGCAGTACTTC.

The rearrangement uses TRBV19 and TRBJ2-3, with D possibly matching TRBD2 (5 bases). The germline gives CDR1 LNHDA, CDR2 SQIVND (reference sequence). The V and J ends lost 5 bases and 4 bases respectively, with 16 bases between them. This CDR3 is 15 amino acids long. For the CDR3, the DNA is TGTGCCAGTAGTGACCGGGTTATTAGCGCAGATACGCAGTATTTT. Residues: CASSDRVISADTQYF.

This clonotype was counted between two and nine times. The junction departs from the called germline gene at one end, perhaps through a read error. The chain couples TRBV6-2 or TRBV6-3 to TRBJ1-2; TRBD1 is a possible D gene (5 bases). The germline V gene has CDR1 MNHEY and CDR2 SVGEGT. The CDR3 is 9 residues long. The CDR3 DNA is TGTGCCAGCGGGACCCGACTTTCCTTC. Its translation is CASGTRLSF.

The genes are TRBV6-2 or TRBV6-3 and TRBJ1-5, with TRBD1 as a possible D gene (6 bases). Trimming left V 5 bases short and J 5 bases short, with 19 bases between. The CDR3 extends over 16 amino acids. Germline lookup yields CDR1 MNHEY and CDR2 SVGEGT. CDR3 region: CASSRSTGHPHQPQHF. The CDR3 region has the DNA TGTGCCAGCAGTCGTTCCACGGGACACCCCCATCAGCCCCAGCATTTT.

This chain's CDR3 is CSARWGTSGRSNEQFF. CDR3 coding DNA: TGCAGTGCTAGATGGGGGACTAGCGGGAGAAGCAATGAGCAGTTCTTC. V gene TRBV20-1 combines with J gene TRBJ2-1, with 14 bases matching TRBD2. The CDR3 totals 16 residues. V shed 2 bases and J 6 bases; nucleotides not matched to a gene: 6. In germline, CDR1 is DFQATT, CDR2 SNEGSKA (reference sequence).

In its sample, this clonotype was seen a few times. V usage is TRBV7-9 and J usage is TRBJ2-1; D might be TRBD1 (5 bases). CDR3 size: 14 residues. Germline V lookup: CDR1 SEHNR, CDR2 FQNEAQ (reference sequence). Trimming left V 7 bases short and J 0 bases short, with 10 bases between. CDR3 sequence: CASNGASSYNEQFF. For the CDR3, the DNA is TGTGCCAGCAATGGGGCTAGCTCCTACAATGAGCAGTTCTTC. The full variable domain, its missing parts supplied by reference TRBV7-9 and TRBJ2-1, is DTGVSQNPRHKITKRGQNVTFRCDPISEHNRLYWYRQTLGQGPEFLTYFQNEAQLEKSRLLSDRFSAERPKGSFSTLEIQRTEQGDSAMYLCASNGASSYNEQFFGPGTRLTVL.